The TCR beta chain under discussion was sequenced for a study of control samples from healthy donors and cancer patients. The CDR3 runs 15 residues. The germline V gene encodes CDR1 SEHNR and CDR2 FQNEAQ (reference sequence). After removal of 5 bases from V and 9 bases from J, the junction contained 7 bases not matched to a gene. Method: immunoSEQ multiplex PCR; TCRdb's copy keeps in-frame clones and lacks some. The sample lists 80,000 to 100,000 clones; just under 95% were seen once. Sequenced input: blood. The sequence was collected from a human donor in good health. The donor label of this sample is uncertain. The chain combines TRBV7-9 with TRBJ2-1; TRBD2 matches 13 bases. The CDR3 loop reads CASSRTSGGASEQFF. The CDR3 bases are TGTGCCAGCAGCCGTACTAGCGGGGGGGCTTCTGAGCAGTTCTTC.